This T cell receptor (beta chain) was sequenced in a study of regulatory T cells in long-lasting Graves disease. CDR3-region Arm-PCR and iRepertoire HTBI primers produced the TCR beta libraries. TCRdb redid the calling of the multiplex PCR reads with MiXCR, one entry per CDR3 protein. In the table there are hundreds of thousands of distinct CDR3 sequences, around 17% of which are singletons. The time point is: newly diagnosed GD, antithyroid drugs for less than 3 months. Isolated PBMC RNA provided the starting material for the TCR library. This clonotype was picked up many times. Antigen unknown. General study results and limits: Clonotypes that were public and shared totalled roughly 3,000 in persistent patients versus approximately 970 in new patients. Persistent Graves' patients showed less TCR diversity than newly diagnosed patients showed.

This same sample was also part of a study on T cells in Graves' hyperthyroidism and ophthalmopathy.

The sample consisted of peripheral blood mononuclear cells (PBMCs), taken at new diagnosis, from a patient treated with antithyroid drugs. This sequence was found in a woman in her 30s with Graves disease.

The CDR3 DNA reads TGCAGCGCAAGGGAGGGGACAGCCAGGACCTACGAGCAGTACTTC. This codes for CSAREGTARTYEQYF. V and J are TRBV29-1 and TRBJ2-7, with D perhaps TRBD1 or TRBD2 (7 bases each). CDR3 length: 15 amino acids. Germline CDR1 reads SQVTM; CDR2 reads ANQGSEA. V was shortened by 7 bases and J by 2 bases, with 21 bases between the two germline ends.